This T cell receptor beta chain was observed in a study of PD-1 blockade in classical Hodgkin lymphoma. General study results and limits: The repertoire differences lack a defined cause, possibly disease activity or prior therapy. A significant rise in TCR diversity by C4D1 was seen for CD4+ but not CD8+ cells.

Relapses following autologous stem cell transplantation were seen in all patients, with brentuximab vedotin exposure varying. Profiling relied on immunoSEQ multiplex PCR, and the TCRdb table lists in-frame clones only, not all of them. Of over 50,000 clones listed, 81% are singletons. V was pared by 2 bases and J by 6 bases, with 3 bases of the junction left unmatched. The CDR3 covers 14 residues. The germline gives CDR1 SNHLY, CDR2 FYNNEI. Concerning this clone: No antigen is known for it.

The chain couples TRBV2 to TRBJ2-1; 8 bases match TRBD2. Sample: peripheral blood mononuclear cells (PBMCs), taken at baseline. This sequence was found in a human donor with classical Hodgkin lymphoma. The CDR3 protein is CASSETSGLNEQFF. CDR3 sequence (DNA): TGTGCCAGCAGTGAAACTAGCGGACTCAATGAGCAGTTCTTC. The variable domain in full, with the rest retrieved from reference TRBV2 and TRBJ2-1, is EPEVTQTPSHQVTQMGQEVILRCVPISNHLYFYWYRQILGQKVEFLVSFYNNEISEKSEIFDDQFSVERPDGSNFTLKIRSTKLEDSAMYFCASSETSGLNEQFFGPGTRLTVL.